The clone carrying this TCR beta chain was detected a few times. Its antigen is currently unknown. The TCR beta CDR3 regions underwent amplification using RNA transcripts as the source. Researchers ran a first-round RT-PCR on the TCR CDR3 using the HTBI primer set. In TCRdb, the multiplex PCR reads were re-called with MiXCR into one record per CDR3 protein. The sample shows about half a million distinct CDR3 sequences, roughly 21% of them seen only once. Germline CDR1 is SEHNR and CDR2 is FQNEAQ (reference sequence). The CDR3 runs to 17 residues. Trimming at V came to 4 bases and at J to 3 bases, leaving 13 bases not matched to a gene. The data were taken from a study of T cells in Graves' hyperthyroidism and ophthalmopathy. The study, taken as a whole, reports: Ophthalmopathy could be told apart from stable hyperthyroidism with a 13 V-J model.

With duration under 3 months, ophthalmopathy was active: Clinical Activity Score at least 3, NOSPECS at least 4. This TCR derives from a man aged 35-49 years with Graves' ophthalmopathy. The gene calls are TRBV7-9 and TRBJ2-3, with 7 bases aligning to TRBD2. Sequencing input: blood. CDR3 nucleotide sequence: TGTGCCAGCAGCTCCCCCGGGGGGAGTGTATGGACAGATACGCAGTATTTT. Translating gives CASSSPGGSVWTDTQYF.